The following is a T cell receptor beta chain sequence with its context. Its antigen remains unidentified. Base qualities are missing; no much larger clone stands one base away. A second Seattle source provided samples from volunteer blood donors who had recovered from COVID-19. Each collaborating institution followed its own protocols to collect whole blood in K2EDTA tubes. For TCRbeta analysis, collaborator samples were shipped as frozen whole blood, as isolated PBMCs, or as DNA extracted from either sample type. CDR1 MNHEY and CDR2 SMNVEV are derived from the germline V gene (reference sequence). CDR3 length: 13 amino acids, cysteine to phenylalanine. Only the CDR3 DNA stays, 39 bases, in frame from base 1. V drops 2 bases and J drops 4 bases, leaving 8 bases in between. TCRbeta CDR3 regions were amplified from genomic DNA using the immunoSEQ Assay, a bias-controlled multiplex PCR. Per the original workflow: The number of nucleated cells in each sample was estimated by amplification of reference gene primers within the assay. Sequence reads were collapsed and filtered to measure the absolute abundance of every unique TCRbeta CDR3 rearrangement. For each sample, productive Simpson clonality was calculated as the square root of Simpson's diversity index over productive rearrangements. This immuneACCESS table, as held by TCRdb, lists in-frame sequences with V and J called but not all clones. Of the missing ones, under half trace to an unresolved V gene in checked studies; the others have no known cause. D and trimming were read from the DNA, whereas the V and J calls and clone size are those reported in that table. The sample data list a few hundred thousand clones, and 75% to 90% of these were observed just once. The top ten constitute about 2.2% of the sample.

The data were obtained in a study of blood T cell repertoires in COVID-19 (dated by TCRdb to about 2020). For context, the study as a whole: Collaborator samples came from the United States, Italy and Spain and covered acute and convalescent phases of COVID-19. Deeply sampled blood TCRbeta repertoires from subjects exposed to, actively infected with, or recovered from COVID-19 were included in the dataset. Samples came from the ongoing ImmuneRACE study (first 160 participants) plus 1,254 subjects from 6 global collaborators. The material from the prospective study consisted of cDNA or gDNA derived from T cells, B-cell-depleted T cells, or PBMCs. The sample metadata nearly always contained a de-identified subject ID, COVID-19 status, age in years and sex. Where HLA class I and class II types were available, the types were taken from metadata supplied by the sample provider, not from assay-based typing. The repertoires were made available in a free public database intended to serve as a resource for research on the immune response to SARS-CoV-2. What the authors observed across the whole study: The quantity of clinical and demographic metadata differed by source and by participant and was supplied without curation.

Specimen: peripheral blood. This receptor was identified in a woman aged 50 to 65 who had recovered from COVID-19. The chain couples TRBV27 to TRBJ2-5; 6 matching bases give a weak D call of TRBD1. The CDR3 protein: CASSLVGGETQYF. The DNA sequence reads TGTGCCAGCAGTTTAGTAGGGGGAGAGACCCAGTACTTC.